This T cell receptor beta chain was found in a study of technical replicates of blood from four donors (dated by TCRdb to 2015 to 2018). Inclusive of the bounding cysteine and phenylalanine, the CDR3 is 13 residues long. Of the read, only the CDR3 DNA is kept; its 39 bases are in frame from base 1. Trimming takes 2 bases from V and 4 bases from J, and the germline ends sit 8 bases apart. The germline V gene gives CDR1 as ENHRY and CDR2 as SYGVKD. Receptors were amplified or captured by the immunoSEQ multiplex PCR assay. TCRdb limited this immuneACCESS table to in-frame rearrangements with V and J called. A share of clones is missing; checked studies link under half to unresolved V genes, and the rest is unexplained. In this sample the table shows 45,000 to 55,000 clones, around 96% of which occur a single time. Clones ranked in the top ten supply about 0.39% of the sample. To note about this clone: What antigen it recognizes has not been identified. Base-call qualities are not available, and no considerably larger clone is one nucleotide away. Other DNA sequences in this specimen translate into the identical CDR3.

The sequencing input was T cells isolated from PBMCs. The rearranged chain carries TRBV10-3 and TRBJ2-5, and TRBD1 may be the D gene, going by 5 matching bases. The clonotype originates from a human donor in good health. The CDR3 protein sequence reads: CAISEARGETQYF. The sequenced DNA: TGTGCCATCAGTGAGGCTAGGGGAGAGACCCAGTACTTC.